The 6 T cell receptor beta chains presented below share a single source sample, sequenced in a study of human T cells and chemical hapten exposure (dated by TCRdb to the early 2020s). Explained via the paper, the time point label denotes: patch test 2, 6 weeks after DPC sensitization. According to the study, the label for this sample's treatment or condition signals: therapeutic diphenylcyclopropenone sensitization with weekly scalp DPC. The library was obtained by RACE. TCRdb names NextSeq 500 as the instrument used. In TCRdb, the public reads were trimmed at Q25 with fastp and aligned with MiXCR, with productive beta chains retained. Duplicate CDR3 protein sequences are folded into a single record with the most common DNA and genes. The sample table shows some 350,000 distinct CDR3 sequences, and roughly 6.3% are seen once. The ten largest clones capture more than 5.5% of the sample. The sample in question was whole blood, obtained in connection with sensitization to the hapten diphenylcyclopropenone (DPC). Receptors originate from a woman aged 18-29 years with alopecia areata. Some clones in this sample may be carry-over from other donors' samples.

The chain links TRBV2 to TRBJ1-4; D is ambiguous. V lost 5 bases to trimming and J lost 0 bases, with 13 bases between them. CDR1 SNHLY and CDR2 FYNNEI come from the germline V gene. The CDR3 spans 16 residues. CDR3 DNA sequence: TGTGCCAGCAGTCCACCTATCCGAGCAACTAATGAAAAACTGTTTTTT. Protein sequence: CASSPPIRATNEKLFF.

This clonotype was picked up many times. The CDR3 is CASSPGFGVSGANVLTF. For the CDR3, the DNA is TGCGCCAGCAGTCCAGGGTTTGGGGTGTCTGGGGCCAACGTCCTGACTTTC. The gene calls are TRBV4-3 and TRBJ2-6, with D perhaps matching TRBD1 (5 bases). Germline CDR1 is LGHNA and CDR2 is YSLEER. The CDR3 totals 17 residues. Trimming took 6 bases from V and 1 from J, leaving 16 bases between them.

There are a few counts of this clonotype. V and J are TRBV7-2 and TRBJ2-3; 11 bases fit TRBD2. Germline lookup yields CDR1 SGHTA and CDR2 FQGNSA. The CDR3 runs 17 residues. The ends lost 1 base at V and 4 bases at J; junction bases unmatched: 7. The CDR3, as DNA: TGTGCCAGCAGCTTAGTGATCGTAGCGGGGGGGCCAGATACGCAGTATTTT. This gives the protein CASSLVIVAGGPDTQYF.

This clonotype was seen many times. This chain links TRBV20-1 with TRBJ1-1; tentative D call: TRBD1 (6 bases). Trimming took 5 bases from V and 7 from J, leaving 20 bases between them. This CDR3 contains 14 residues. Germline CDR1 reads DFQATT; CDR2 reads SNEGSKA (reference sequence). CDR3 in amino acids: CSAPRGGRMGEAFF. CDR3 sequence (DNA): TGCAGTGCTCCCCGGGGGGGGCGGATGGGTGAAGCTTTCTTT.

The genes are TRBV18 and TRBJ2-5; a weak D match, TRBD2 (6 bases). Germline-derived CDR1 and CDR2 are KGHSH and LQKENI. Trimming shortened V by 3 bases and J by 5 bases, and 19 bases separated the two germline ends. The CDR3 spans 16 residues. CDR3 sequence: CASSPLGGLGVETQYF. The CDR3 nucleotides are TGTGCCAGCTCACCGCTTGGAGGGTTGGGAGTCGAGACCCAGTACTTC. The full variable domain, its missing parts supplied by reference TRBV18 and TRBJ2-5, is NAGVMQNPRHLVRRRGQEARLRCSPMKGHSHVYWYRQLPEEGLKFMVYLQKENIIDESGMPKERFSAEFPKEGPSILRIQQVVRGDSAAYFCASSPLGGLGVETQYFGPGTRLLVL.

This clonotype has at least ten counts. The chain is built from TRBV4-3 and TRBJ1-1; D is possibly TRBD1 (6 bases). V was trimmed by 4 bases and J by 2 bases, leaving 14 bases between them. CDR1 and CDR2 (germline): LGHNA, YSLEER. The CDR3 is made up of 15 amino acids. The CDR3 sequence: CASSRLQGYNTEAFF. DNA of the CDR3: TGCGCCAGCAGCCGCCTACAGGGTTATAACACTGAAGCTTTCTTT.